The next 9 T cell receptor beta chains were all read from a single sample in a study of vaccination and CD4 T cells after COVID-19. This sample's treatment: approximately 9-day PBMC culture with coronavirus spike peptide pools or control peptides (ViraFEST assay). No antigen has been assigned to these receptors. The Oncomine TCR Beta short-read assay was applied to DNA of cultured CD4+ T cells. TCRdb reanalysed the PCR reads using MiXCR and keeps one entry per CDR3 protein. The sample lists roughly 11,000 distinct CDR3 sequences; 45% were seen once. This specimen was cultured CD4+ T cells from blood, taken after SARS-CoV-2 vaccination. The receptors derive from a human donor with COVID-19.

The chain employs TRBV6-1 and TRBJ1-2; weak D call: TRBD1 (6 bases). This CDR3 contains 14 residues. Germline values: CDR1 MNHNS, CDR2 SASEGT. The V and J ends lost 4 bases and 3 bases respectively, with 12 bases between them. CDR3 residues: CASSVTGPDYGYTF. The CDR3 nucleotides are TGTGCCAGCAGTGTCACAGGGCCAGACTATGGCTACACCTTC.

The genes are TRBV11-3 and TRBJ1-2; TRBD1 agrees at 9 bases. Germline values: CDR1 SGHNT, CDR2 YENEEA. V lost 5 bases, J lost 5 bases, and 3 bases stayed unmatched. The CDR3 is made up of 13 amino acids. The CDR3 nucleotides are TGTGCCAGCAGCATAGGACAGGGGTATGGCTACACCTTC. Translated, it gives CASSIGQGYGYTF.

The sample holds a few counts of this clonotype. The genes are TRBV7-3 and TRBJ1-1; D is undetermined. Germline CDR1 is SGHTA and CDR2 is FQGTGA. The V end lost 2 bases, the J end lost 0 bases, and 10 bases lay between the germline ends. This CDR3 has 15 amino acids. The CDR3 coding sequence is TGTGCCAGCAGCTTAGGTGGCAGCATGAACACTGAAGCTTTCTTT. It is translated as CASSLGGSMNTEAFF. Together with reference TRBV7-3 and TRBJ1-1, the CDR3 gives the full variable domain: GAGVSQTPSNKVTEKGKYVELRCDPISGHTALYWYRQSLGQGPEFLIYFQGTGAADDSGLPNDRFFAVRPEGSVSTLKIQRTERGDSAVYLCASSLGGSMNTEAFFGQGTRLTVV.

V gene TRBV7-2 combines with J gene TRBJ2-3, with D possibly being TRBD1 or TRBD2 (5 bases each). Per the germline V gene, CDR1 is SGHTA and CDR2 is FQGNSA. Trimming removed 4 bases at V and 1 base at J, with 12 bases between. This CDR3 has 15 amino acids. The CDR3 spells CASSSLRGGTDTQYF. CDR3 nucleotide sequence: TGTGCCAGCAGCTCCTTGAGAGGGGGCACAGATACGCAGTATTTT. Based on the CDR3 plus reference TRBV7-2 and TRBJ2-3, the full variable domain is GAGVSQSPSNKVTEKGKDVELRCDPISGHTALYWYRQSLGQGLEFLIYFQGNSAPDKSGLPSDRFSAERTGGSVSTLTIQRTQQEDSAVYLCASSSLRGGTDTQYFGPGTRLTVL.

As DNA, the CDR3 is TGTGCCAGCAGCTCCCGGACAGGGAATCAGCCCCAGCATTTT. Translated, it gives CASSSRTGNQPQHF. The gene calls are TRBV7-8 and TRBJ1-5; 8 bases are a match to TRBD1. Trimming removed 4 bases from V and 4 bases from J; junction bases left unmatched: 3. The length of the CDR3 is 14 residues. Germline values: CDR1 SGHVS, CDR2 FQNEAQ.

This clonotype was counted between two and nine times. This sequence joins TRBV24-1 and TRBJ2-7, with D possibly TRBD2 on 6 matching bases. The V gene's germline CDR1 is KGHDR and CDR2 SFDVKD. The CDR3 consists of 15 residues. V was shortened by 8 bases and J by 5 bases, with 21 bases between the two germline ends. Here the CDR3 reads CATTLPKGGDHEQYF. The CDR3 nucleotides read TGTGCCACCACCCTCCCCAAAGGAGGGGACCACGAGCAGTACTTC.

J is TRBJ2-6 and V is TRBV4-2, with 9 bases lining up with TRBD1. The germline V gene has CDR1 LGHNA and CDR2 YNFKEQ. The CDR3 spans 16 residues. V lost 4 bases and J lost 0; bases outside the gene matches: 1. The CDR3 nucleotides read TGTGCCAGCAGCCCGACAGGGGGCTCTGGGGCCAACGTCCTGACTTTC. Translating it yields CASSPTGGSGANVLTF.

V is TRBV12-3 or TRBV12-4 and J is TRBJ1-2, with 9 bases lining up with TRBD1. After removal of 6 bases from V and 6 bases from J, the junction contained 8 bases not matched to a gene. The CDR3 sequence is 14 residues long. The CDR3 is CASRGQGKGNGYTF. The CDR3 DNA reads TGTGCCAGCAGAGGACAGGGGAAAGGAAATGGCTACACCTTC.

This clonotype was picked up a small number of times. V and J are TRBV27 and TRBJ2-1, with D perhaps matching TRBD1 or TRBD2 (6 bases each). Germline V gene data show CDR1 as MNHEY and CDR2 as SMNVEV (reference sequence). The CDR3 is 15 amino acids. V was shortened by 1 base and J by 5 bases, with 12 bases between the two germline ends. The CDR3 loop reads CASSLYGGPNNEQFF. The CDR3, as DNA: TGTGCCAGCAGTTTATATGGGGGGCCAAACAATGAGCAGTTCTTC.